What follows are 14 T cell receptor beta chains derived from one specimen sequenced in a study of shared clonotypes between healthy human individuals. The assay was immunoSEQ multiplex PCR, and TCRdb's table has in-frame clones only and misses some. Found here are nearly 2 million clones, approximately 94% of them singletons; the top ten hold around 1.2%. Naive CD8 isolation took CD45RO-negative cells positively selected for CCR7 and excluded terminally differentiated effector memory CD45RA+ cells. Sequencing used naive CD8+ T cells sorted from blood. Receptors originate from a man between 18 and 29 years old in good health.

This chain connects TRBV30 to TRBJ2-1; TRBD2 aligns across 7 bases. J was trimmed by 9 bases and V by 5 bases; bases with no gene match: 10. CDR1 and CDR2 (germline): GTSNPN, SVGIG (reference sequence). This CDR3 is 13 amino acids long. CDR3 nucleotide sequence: TGTGCCTGGGAGGGGACTGGCGGGGGTGAGCAGTTCTTC. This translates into CAWEGTGGGEQFF.

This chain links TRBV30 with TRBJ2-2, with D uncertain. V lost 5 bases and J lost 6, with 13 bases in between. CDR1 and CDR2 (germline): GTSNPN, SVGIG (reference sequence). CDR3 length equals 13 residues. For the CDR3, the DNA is TGTGCCTGGGACGAGTCGTCGGCCGGGGAGCTGTTTTTT. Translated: CAWDESSAGELFF.

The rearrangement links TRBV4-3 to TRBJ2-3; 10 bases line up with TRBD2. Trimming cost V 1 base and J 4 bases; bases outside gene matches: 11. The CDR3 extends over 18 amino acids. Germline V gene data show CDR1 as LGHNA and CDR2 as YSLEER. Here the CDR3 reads CASSQVTWRAGGSDTQYF. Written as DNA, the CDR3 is TGCGCCAGCAGCCAAGTAACGTGGAGAGCGGGAGGGTCAGATACGCAGTATTTT.

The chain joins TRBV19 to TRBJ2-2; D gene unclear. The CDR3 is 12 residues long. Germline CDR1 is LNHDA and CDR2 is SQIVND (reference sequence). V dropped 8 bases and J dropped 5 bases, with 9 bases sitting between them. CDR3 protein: CASESGTGELFF. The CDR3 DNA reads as TGTGCCAGTGAATCTGGAACCGGGGAGCTGTTTTTT.

The DNA of the CDR3 is TGTGCCAGCAGCTTTCCGAGCGGTTACACAGATACGCAGTATTTT. Its protein product is CASSFPSGYTDTQYF. This chain joins TRBV5-4 and TRBJ2-3, with a possible D match to TRBD2 (5 bases). This CDR3 contains 15 residues. The germline V and J ends were trimmed by 2 bases and 2 bases, with 12 bases remaining between them. In germline, CDR1 is SGHNT, CDR2 YYREEE (reference sequence).

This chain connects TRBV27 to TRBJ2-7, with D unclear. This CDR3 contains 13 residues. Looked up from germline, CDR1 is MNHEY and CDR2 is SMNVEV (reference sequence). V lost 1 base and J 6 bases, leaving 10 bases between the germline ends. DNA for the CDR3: TGTGCCAGCAGTTTATTGGGCCCTGGCGAGCAGTACTTC. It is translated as CASSLLGPGEQYF.

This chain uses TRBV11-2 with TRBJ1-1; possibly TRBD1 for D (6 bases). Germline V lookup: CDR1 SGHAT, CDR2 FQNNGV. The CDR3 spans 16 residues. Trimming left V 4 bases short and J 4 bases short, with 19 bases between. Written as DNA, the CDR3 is TGTGCCAGCAGCTCATGGGGGGGCGATTTTCCCACTGAAGCTTTCTTT. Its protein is CASSSWGGDFPTEAFF.

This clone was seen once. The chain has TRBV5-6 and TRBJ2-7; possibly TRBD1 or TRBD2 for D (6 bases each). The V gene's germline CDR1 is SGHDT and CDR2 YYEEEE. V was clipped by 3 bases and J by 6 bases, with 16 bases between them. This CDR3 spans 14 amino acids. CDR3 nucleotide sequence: TGTGCCAGCAGCTCTGGGGGCTGGGGGGTCGAGCAGTACTTC. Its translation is CASSSGGWGVEQYF.

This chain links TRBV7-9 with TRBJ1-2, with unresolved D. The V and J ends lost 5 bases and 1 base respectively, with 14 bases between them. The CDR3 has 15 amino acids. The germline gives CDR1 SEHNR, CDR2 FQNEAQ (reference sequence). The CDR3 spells CASSGEQIRNYGYTF. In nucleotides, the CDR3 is TGTGCCAGCAGCGGAGAACAGATTCGTAACTATGGCTACACCTTC.

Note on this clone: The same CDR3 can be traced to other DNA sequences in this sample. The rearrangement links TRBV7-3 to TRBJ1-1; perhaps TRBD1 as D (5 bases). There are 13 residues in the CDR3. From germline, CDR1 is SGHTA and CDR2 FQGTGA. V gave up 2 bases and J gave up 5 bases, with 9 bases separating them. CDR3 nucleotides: TGTGCCAGCAGCTTACACGGGGGGACTGAAGCTTTCTTT. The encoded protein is CASSLHGGTEAFF.

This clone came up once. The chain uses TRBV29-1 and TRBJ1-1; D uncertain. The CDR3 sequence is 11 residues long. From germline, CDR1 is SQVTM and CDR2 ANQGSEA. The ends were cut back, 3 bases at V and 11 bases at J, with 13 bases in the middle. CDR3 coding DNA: TGCAGCGTTGAGGCACCGTACGTGGCTTTCTTT. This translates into CSVEAPYVAFF. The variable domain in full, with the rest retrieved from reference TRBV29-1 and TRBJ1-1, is SAVISQKPSRDICQRGTSLTIQCQVDSQVTMMFWYRQQPGQSLTLIATANQGSEATYESGFVIDKFPISRPNLTFSTLTVSNMSPEDSSIYLCSVEAPYVAFFGQGTRLTVV.

The CDR3 DNA reads TGTGCCAGCAGTTGGGACGTCGGCAATCAGCCCCAGCATTTT. Its protein is CASSWDVGNQPQHF. This chain connects TRBV28 to TRBJ1-5; maybe TRBD1 (5 bases). The ends were cut back, 4 bases at V and 2 bases at J, with 9 bases in the middle. Germline V lookup: CDR1 MDHEN, CDR2 SYDVKM. The CDR3 runs to 14 residues.

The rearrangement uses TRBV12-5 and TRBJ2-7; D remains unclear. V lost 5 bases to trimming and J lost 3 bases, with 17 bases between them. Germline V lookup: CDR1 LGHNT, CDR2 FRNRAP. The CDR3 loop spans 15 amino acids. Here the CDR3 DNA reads TGTGCTAGTGGTATCCCTAGGACGCGCGACTACGAGCAGTACTTC. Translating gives CASGIPRTRDYEQYF.

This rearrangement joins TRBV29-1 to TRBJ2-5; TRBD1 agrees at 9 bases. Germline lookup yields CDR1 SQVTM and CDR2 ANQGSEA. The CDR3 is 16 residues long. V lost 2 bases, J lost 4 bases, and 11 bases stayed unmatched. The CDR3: CSVEIWGQGIGETQYF. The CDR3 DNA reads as TGCAGCGTTGAAATTTGGGGACAGGGTATTGGAGAGACCCAGTACTTC.